These 19 T cell receptor beta chains came from one sample sequenced in a study of blood T cell repertoires in COVID-19. Some clones are missing from TCRdb's copy, which holds only in-frame ones; the method was immunoSEQ multiplex PCR. The sample lists tens of thousands of clones, 70% to 80% occurring once. The specimen sequenced was peripheral blood. Receptor source: a man between 70 and 80 years old with active or convalescent COVID-19.

The chain carries TRBV3-1 (or the pseudogene TRBV3-2) and TRBJ2-3, with 9 bases identical to TRBD1. The ends lost 1 base at V and 6 bases at J; junction bases unmatched: 2. Germline CDR1 is LGHDT and CDR2 is YNNKEL (reference sequence). The CDR3 totals 14 residues. For the CDR3, the DNA is TGTGCCAGCAGCCAAGCCGGACAGGGGGATACGCAGTATTTT. Translated: CASSQAGQGDTQYF.

This clone has a handful of counts. The V gene is TRBV7-3, the J gene TRBJ1-6; D remains unclear. V lost 8 bases and J 7 bases, leaving 12 bases between the germline ends. CDR1 and CDR2 (germline): SGHTA, FQGTGA. The CDR3 covers 13 residues. The CDR3 spells CASGTDGNSPLHF. As DNA, the CDR3 is TGTGCCAGCGGAACCGACGGGAATTCACCCCTCCACTTT.

V is TRBV28 and J is TRBJ2-7; 9 bases align to TRBD1. Germline CDR1 reads MDHEN; CDR2 reads SYDVKM. The CDR3 totals 16 residues. Trimming took 4 bases from V and 4 from J; bases not matched to a gene: 11. CDR3 loop: CASSSPSDRGSYEQYF. CDR3 DNA sequence: TGTGCCAGCAGTTCCCCATCGGACAGGGGATCTTACGAGCAGTACTTC.

This clone was counted a single time. This rearrangement joins TRBV5-1 to TRBJ2-1; 7 nucleotides agree with TRBD2. The V gene's germline CDR1 is SGHRS and CDR2 YFSETQ. The V gene end was trimmed by 6 bases and the J gene end by 9 bases; junction bases not matched to a gene: 15. The CDR3 has 15 amino acids. In DNA, the CDR3 is TGCGCCAGCACCCCCGGCGGGGGTTTCTTGGGTGAGCAGTTCTTC. It codes for CASTPGGGFLGEQFF.

V usage is TRBV18 and J usage is TRBJ2-3; 13 bases match TRBD2. CDR3 length: 16 amino acids. CDR1 and CDR2 from the germline V gene are KGHSH and LQKENI. Trimming removed 3 bases from V and 3 bases from J; junction bases left unmatched: 3. In DNA form, the CDR3 reads TGTGCCAGCTCACCGGGACTAGCGGGGAGGACAGATACGCAGTATTTT. Its translation is CASSPGLAGRTDTQYF.

The rearrangement links TRBV30 to TRBJ1-5; no clear D. Germline lookup yields CDR1 GTSNPN and CDR2 SVGIG (reference sequence). V was clipped by 0 bases and J by 0 bases, with 6 bases between them. The CDR3 covers 14 residues. The CDR3 nucleotides are TGTGCCTGGAGTGTGTCTTATAGCAATCAGCCCCAGCATTTT. Encoded protein: CAWSVSYSNQPQHF.

A single count supports this clone. J is TRBJ1-2 and V is TRBV11-2; D unresolved. This CDR3 region has 14 residues. Looked up from germline, CDR1 is SGHAT and CDR2 is FQNNGV. The V end was cut by 3 bases, the J end by 1 base, with 9 bases between. This chain's CDR3 is CASSLFGVNYGYTF. The CDR3 nucleotides are TGTGCCAGCAGCTTGTTCGGAGTTAACTATGGCTACACCTTC.

The V and J genes are TRBV19 and TRBJ1-4; TRBD1 matches at 9 bases. Trimming at V came to 5 bases and at J to 6 bases, leaving 7 bases not matched to a gene. Germline V gives CDR1 LNHDA, CDR2 SQIVND (reference sequence). The CDR3 totals 15 residues. The CDR3 loop reads CASSPARTGDEKLFF. The CDR3 DNA is TGTGCCAGTAGTCCCGCCAGGACAGGGGATGAAAAACTGTTTTTT.

The chain has TRBV5-1 and TRBJ1-4; 7 positions agree with TRBD1. CDR3 length: 15 amino acids. V shed 5 bases and J 7 bases; nucleotides not matched to a gene: 11. Germline V CDR1 and CDR2: SGHRS, YFSETQ. The CDR3 DNA follows: TGCGCCAGCAGTATAGAGACAGGGCCTAGTGAAAAACTGTTTTTT. As protein: CASSIETGPSEKLFF. The full variable domain, in which reference TRBV5-1 and TRBJ1-4 provide the parts outside the CDR3, is KAGVTQTPRYLIKTRGQQVTLSCSPISGHRSVSWYQQTPGQGLQFLFEYFSETQRNKGNFPGRFSGRQFSNSRSEMNVSTLELGDSALYLCASSIETGPSEKLFFGSGTQLSVL.

This chain connects TRBV5-4 to TRBJ1-1, with D tentatively TRBD1 (6 bases). V was trimmed by 0 bases and J by 1 base, leaving 10 bases between them. Germline assignment: CDR1 SGHNT and CDR2 YYREEE (reference sequence). CDR3 length: 15 amino acids. The CDR3 coding sequence is TGTGCCAGCAGCTTGGACTTACAGGGGAACACTGAAGCTTTCTTT. Encoded protein: CASSLDLQGNTEAFF.

The chain is built from TRBV7-9 and TRBJ1-1, with D unclear. Germline V lookup: CDR1 SEHNR, CDR2 FQNEAQ (reference sequence). The CDR3 has 13 residues. The germline V and J ends were trimmed by 2 bases and 1 base, with 5 bases remaining between them. As DNA, the CDR3 is TGTGCCAGCAGCTTATCCCAGAACACTGAAGCTTTCTTT. It yields the protein CASSLSQNTEAFF.

The table lists this clone with a count of one. The genes are TRBV18 and TRBJ2-3, with 7 bases that match TRBD1. The CDR3 is made up of 16 amino acids. The J segment lost 3 bases and the V segment lost 2 bases, leaving 8 bases of the junction unmatched. Germline CDR1 KGHSH, CDR2 LQKENI. The DNA for the CDR3 is TGTGCCAGCTCACCATCTAAGACAGGGAAAACAGATACGCAGTATTTT. Translated, it gives CASSPSKTGKTDTQYF.

The gene calls are TRBV5-5 and TRBJ2-2; the match to TRBD1 covers 8 bases. Looked up from germline, CDR1 is SGHKS and CDR2 is YYEKEE (reference sequence). V trimming: 2 bases; J trimming: 6 bases; junction bases outside the gene matches: 9. This CDR3 has 16 amino acids. CDR3 protein: CASSFSGGAIPGELFF. The CDR3 DNA sequence: TGTGCCAGCAGCTTTTCAGGGGGCGCAATACCCGGGGAGCTGTTTTTT.

For the CDR3, the DNA is TGTGCCAGCAGCCAAGAGACAGCTGACACCATATATTTT. Its protein is CASSQETADTIYF. This chain links TRBV3-1 (or the pseudogene TRBV3-2) with TRBJ1-3, with D maybe TRBD1 (5 bases). Germline CDR1 reads LGHDT; CDR2 reads YNNKEL (reference sequence). The CDR3 totals 13 residues. Trimming pared 0 bases from V and 8 bases from J, leaving 8 bases between.

The chain is built from TRBV10-3 and TRBJ2-3, with 8 bases lining up with TRBD1. The CDR3 sequence is 13 residues long. Per the germline V gene, CDR1 is ENHRY and CDR2 is SYGVKD. V gave up 11 bases and J gave up 3 bases; unmatched junction bases: 7. The CDR3 sequence is CAGQGGWTDTQYF. As DNA, the CDR3 is TGTGCCGGACAGGGTGGGTGGACAGATACGCAGTATTTT.

V usage is TRBV11-2 and J usage is TRBJ1-1, with D perhaps matching TRBD1 (6 bases). The V gene lost 2 bases and the J gene lost 10 bases, with 11 bases spanning the gap. This CDR3 region has 12 residues. Per the germline V gene, CDR1 is SGHAT and CDR2 is FQNNGV. CDR3 residues: CASSLRGIRAFF. The CDR3 nucleotides are TGTGCCAGCAGCTTAAGGGGGATTCGAGCTTTCTTT.

This rearrangement joins TRBV27 to TRBJ2-3; perhaps TRBD1 as D (6 bases). Germline CDR1 is MNHEY and CDR2 is SMNVEV (reference sequence). The length of the CDR3 is 16 residues. Trimming pared 7 bases from V and 2 bases from J, leaving 19 bases between. The CDR3 loop is CASILKEGETTDTQYF. In DNA, the CDR3 is TGTGCCAGCATTCTTAAAGAGGGGGAGACCACAGATACGCAGTATTTT.

The rearrangement joins TRBV10-3 to TRBJ1-1; D is perhaps TRBD1 (5 bases). V gave up 6 bases and J gave up 11 bases, with 16 bases separating them. The CDR3 has 12 residues. Germline lookup yields CDR1 ENHRY and CDR2 SYGVKD. CDR3 in amino acids: CAIRREDMQAFF. CDR3 bases: TGTGCCATCAGAAGGGAGGACATGCAGGCTTTCTTT.

This clone appeared a few times. This chain links TRBV29-1 with TRBJ2-3, with TRBD2 matching 13 bases. The V gene end was trimmed by 5 bases and the J gene end by 2 bases; junction bases not matched to a gene: 7. CDR3 length equals 16 residues. Germline CDR1 SQVTM, CDR2 ANQGSEA. As DNA, the CDR3 is TGCAGCGTTCAGACTAGCGGGGGGAGGTACACAGATACGCAGTATTTT. Amino acid sequence: CSVQTSGGRYTDTQYF.